These 25 T cell receptor beta chains came from one sample sequenced in a study of blood T cells in healthy people across ages. Using a J-beta primer mix together with a sample-barcoded 5' primer, a second PCR was run for 7 to 11 cycles. Each CDR3 protein gets one entry after TCRdb re-called the 5' RACE reads with MiXCR. The sample includes 650,000 to 1,000,000 distinct CDR3 sequences, roughly 40% of them seen just once. What was sequenced was blood. These TCRs come from a man aged 18 to 29 in good health.

The chain combines TRBV5-1 with TRBJ2-3; D is ambiguous. V dropped 0 bases and J dropped 6 bases, with 11 bases sitting between them. The CDR3 sequence is 14 residues long. The V gene's germline CDR1 is SGHRS and CDR2 YFSETQ. The CDR3, as DNA: TGCGCCAGCAGCTTGGCCTTGATGAGGGATACGCAGTATTTT. It yields the protein CASSLALMRDTQYF.

This chain joins TRBV4-1 and TRBJ2-7; 8 positions agree with TRBD1. The DNA end is more similar to TRBJ2-5, so the J call may be wrong. This CDR3 contains 17 residues. From germline, CDR1 is MGHRA and CDR2 YSYEKL. CDR3 protein: CASSQDLSRGLSKTQYF. Written as DNA, the CDR3 is TGCGCCAGCAGCCAAGATCTCTCCAGGGGGCTCAGTAAGACCCAGTACTTC.

The CDR3 nucleotides are TGTGCCTCTTCGGGCCCACATCTGCCCACCGGGGAGCTGTTTTTT. It translates to CASSGPHLPTGELFF. The chain employs TRBV10-3 and TRBJ2-2; no firm D call. Germline V lookup: CDR1 ENHRY, CDR2 SYGVKD. V was pared by 11 bases and J by 4 bases, with 20 bases between. This CDR3 has 15 residues.

The rearrangement links TRBV12-3 or TRBV12-4 to TRBJ2-7, with a possible D match to TRBD1 (6 bases). The CDR3 loop spans 14 amino acids. Trimming removed 5 bases from V and 4 bases from J, with 15 bases in between. CDR3 amino acids: CASSPSGHAYEQYF. The CDR3 region has the DNA TGTGCCAGCAGTCCCTCGGGACACGCTTACGAGCAGTACTTC.

Worth noting for this clonotype: Possible read error: a much larger clone is one base away. This chain joins TRBV29-1 and TRBJ1-2, with a tentative D call TRBD1 (6 bases). CDR1 is SQVTM, CDR2 ANQGSEA, per germline. This CDR3 spans 13 amino acids. CDR3 region: CSVPGDSNYGCTF. Written as DNA, the CDR3 is TGCAGCGTTCCAGGGGACTCTAACTATGGCTGCACCTTC.

As to this clonotype: A junction boundary mismatches the germline segment, possibly from a read error. The genes are TRBV27 and TRBJ1-4, with a tentative D call TRBD1 (6 bases). The V gene's germline CDR1 is MNHEY and CDR2 SMNVEV (reference sequence). This CDR3 is 13 amino acids long. DNA of the CDR3: TGTGCCAGCAGCGGGGGGCTGGATGAAAGACTGTTTTTT. As protein: CASSGGLDERLFF.

This chain joins TRBV2 and TRBJ2-3; D uncertain. The CDR3 is 13 amino acids. CDR1 and CDR2 from the germline V gene are SNHLY and FYNNEI. The V end was cut by 7 bases, the J end by 6 bases, with 14 bases between. CDR3: CASTYRLPDTQYF. The CDR3 DNA follows: TGTGCCAGCACGTATCGGCTCCCGGATACGCAGTATTTT.

The V and J genes are TRBV27 and TRBJ2-1, with D maybe TRBD1 (6 bases). Germline lookup yields CDR1 MNHEY and CDR2 SMNVEV (reference sequence). The germline V and J ends were trimmed by 6 bases and 3 bases, with 18 bases remaining between them. CDR3 length: 16 residues. This CDR3 is CASSRTAGAIYNEQFF. CDR3 DNA sequence: TGTGCCAGCAGCCGGACGGCAGGGGCGATCTACAATGAGCAGTTCTTC.

This clonotype was seen a few times. The chain uses TRBV5-1 and TRBJ2-1; 11 bases map to TRBD2. V was pared by 0 bases and J by 4 bases, with 9 bases of the junction left unmatched. Germline V gives CDR1 SGHRS, CDR2 YFSETQ. The length of the CDR3 is 18 residues. CDR3 nucleotide sequence: TGCGCCAGCAGCTTGGGCGGACTAGCGGGTACCCCATACAATGAGCAGTTCTTC. Protein sequence: CASSLGGLAGTPYNEQFF.

J is TRBJ1-1 and V is TRBV20-1; no reliable D call. The germline V gene encodes CDR1 DFQATT and CDR2 SNEGSKA (reference sequence). CDR3 length: 14 amino acids. The V end lost 5 bases, the J end lost 2 bases, and 15 bases lay between the germline ends. The CDR3 DNA reads TGCAGTGCTTCCCCCGCCCGGGTCAACACTGAAGCTTTCTTT. Residues: CSASPARVNTEAFF.

V is TRBV7-2 and J is TRBJ1-2; 7 positions agree with TRBD1. The CDR3 covers 16 residues. CDR1 and CDR2 from the germline V gene are SGHTA and FQGNSA. The trim removed 2 bases at V and 10 bases at J, leaving 16 bases unmatched. Written as DNA, the CDR3 is TGTGCCAGCAGCTTATCCCCCGATGCCCGGACAGGCGACTACACCTTC. Protein product: CASSLSPDARTGDYTF.

The sample holds a few counts of this clonotype. V gene TRBV18 combines with J gene TRBJ2-1; TRBD2 aligns across 10 bases. After removal of 0 bases from V and 4 bases from J, the junction contained 6 bases not matched to a gene. Germline V gives CDR1 KGHSH, CDR2 LQKENI. The length of the CDR3 is 17 residues. The chain's CDR3 is CASSPPSSGGGYNEQFF. CDR3 DNA: TGTGCCAGCTCACCACCGTCTAGCGGGGGAGGTTACAATGAGCAGTTCTTC.

This clonotype has more than one count but fewer than ten. CDR3: CASSVEAGRYTF. CDR3 coding DNA: TGTGCCAGCAGCGTAGAGGCAGGGAGGTACACCTTC. V usage is TRBV9 and J usage is TRBJ1-2; maybe TRBD1 (5 bases). CDR3 length: 12 residues. Germline V gene lookup returns CDR1 SGDLS and CDR2 YYNGEE. The V end lost 0 bases, the J end lost 11 bases, and 11 bases lay between the germline ends.

This clonotype was picked up a small number of times. This chain joins TRBV14 and TRBJ2-5; D not certain. The V end was cut by 0 bases, the J end by 5 bases, with 19 bases between. CDR3 length: 17 amino acids. CDR1 and CDR2 from the germline V gene are SGHDN and FVKESK. The CDR3: CASSQDGGARVWETQYF. DNA for the CDR3: TGTGCCAGCAGCCAAGACGGCGGCGCACGGGTATGGGAGACCCAGTACTTC.

In regard to this clonotype: This may be a read error, as it is one base from a much larger clone. The V call is TRBV10-3, the J call TRBJ2-5; D gene ambiguous. V lost 10 bases and J 5 bases, leaving 17 bases between the germline ends. This CDR3 has 13 amino acids. Germline V lookup: CDR1 ENHRY, CDR2 SYGVKD. The CDR3 loop is CASSPRIHETQYF. CDR3 coding DNA: TGTGCCAGCAGCCCGCGTATTCACGAGACCCAGTACTTC.

This clonotype was detected many times. V is TRBV12-3 or TRBV12-4 and J is TRBJ1-2, with 7 bases fitting TRBD1. With 5 bases clipped from V and 7 bases from J, the junction kept 7 bases outside the gene matches. The CDR3 has 13 residues. The CDR3 here is CASSDRELAGYTF. CDR3 nucleotides: TGTGCCAGCAGTGACAGGGAGCTCGCTGGCTACACCTTC.

This chain connects TRBV27 to TRBJ1-1; TRBD1 is a possible D gene (6 bases). V was clipped by 6 bases and J by 9 bases, with 20 bases between them. The CDR3 runs to 14 residues. Germline loops: CDR1 MNHEY, CDR2 SMNVEV (reference sequence). DNA of the CDR3: TGTGCCAGCAGCCTAGGGGGGGGGCGGGGAAAAGCTTTCTTT. Translating it yields CASSLGGGRGKAFF.

Note on this clonotype: This may be a read error: a much more frequent sequence differs by one nucleotide. This chain joins TRBV10-3 and TRBJ2-3; perhaps TRBD1 as D (5 bases). V was trimmed by 8 bases and J by 2 bases, leaving 5 bases between them. The CDR3 contains 11 residues. CDR1 is ENHRY, CDR2 SYGVKD, per germline. The CDR3 DNA follows: TGTGCCATCGGGGCCACAGATACGCAGTATTTT. Translating it yields CAIGATDTQYF.

The CDR3 is CASSQDVQARHSPLHF. The CDR3 nucleotides read TGCGCCAGCAGCCAAGATGTTCAGGCACGGCATTCACCCCTCCACTTT. This sequence joins TRBV4-1 and TRBJ1-6; D is unclear. Germline V gives CDR1 MGHRA, CDR2 YSYEKL. Trimming left V 0 bases short and J 8 bases short, with 14 bases between. The CDR3 extends over 16 amino acids.

In its sample, this clonotype was seen once. This chain uses TRBV20-1 with TRBJ1-1, with D unclear. The V end lost 6 bases, the J end lost 3 bases, and 14 bases lay between the germline ends. This CDR3 region has 13 residues. CDR1 is DFQATT and CDR2 is SNEGSKA in the germline V gene (reference sequence). The CDR3 nucleotides read TGCAGTGCCCGACTTCCACTAGACACTGAAGCTTTCTTT. Amino acids: CSARLPLDTEAFF.

The CDR3: CASSYSKSGAMGYTF. DNA for the CDR3: TGTGCCAGCAGTTACTCGAAATCAGGGGCAATGGGCTACACCTTC. The chain uses TRBV6-5 and TRBJ1-2, with TRBD1 as a possible D gene (6 bases). CDR1 is MNHEY and CDR2 is SVGAGI in the germline V gene. The V end was cut by 0 bases, the J end by 8 bases, with 16 bases between. The CDR3 spans 15 residues.

This clonotype showed up just once. This sequence joins TRBV11-1 and TRBJ2-1, with TRBD1 identical over 9 bases. The CDR3 runs 16 residues. V was clipped by 1 base and J by 3 bases; unmatched bases: 4. CDR1 SGHAT and CDR2 FQDESV come from the germline V gene (reference sequence). The CDR3: CASSLVETGGYNEQFF. The CDR3 DNA is TGTGCCAGCAGCTTAGTGGAGACAGGGGGCTACAATGAGCAGTTCTTC.

In regard to this clonotype: This clone may be a read error of a much larger clone one base away. The chain combines TRBV7-3 with TRBJ2-1; 7 bases fit TRBD1. CDR1 SGHTA and CDR2 FQGTGA come from the germline V gene. This CDR3 has 15 amino acids. This CDR3 is CASSLTRGQFNERFF. CDR3 coding DNA: TGTGCCAGCAGCTTAACGAGGGGACAGTTCAATGAGCGGTTCTTC.

This clonotype occurred a few times. This rearrangement joins TRBV11-1 to TRBJ1-1; D gene uncertain. The ends were cut back, 3 bases at V and 0 bases at J, with 11 bases in the middle. The CDR3 spans 15 residues. Per germline, CDR1 SGHAT and CDR2 FQDESV (reference sequence). This chain's CDR3 is CASSLGRVLNTEAFF. Written as DNA, the CDR3 is TGTGCCAGCAGCTTGGGCCGGGTCCTGAACACTGAAGCTTTCTTT.

Comments on this clonotype: Being one base from a much bigger clone, this may be a read error. The gene calls are TRBV7-2 and TRBJ1-1, with D uncertain. This CDR3 spans 13 amino acids. Germline V gene lookup returns CDR1 SGHTA and CDR2 FQGNSA. V gave up 10 bases and J gave up 8 bases, with 20 bases separating them. The CDR3 DNA is TGTGCCAACCTCACTAATAGACAAAACGAAGCTTTCTTT. It encodes CANLTNRQNEAFF.